These 21 T cell receptor beta chains originate from one sample sequenced in a study of T-cell reconstitution after alpha-beta-depleted transplantation in children (dated by TCRdb to 2016 to 2017). The library was prepared using PCR. The run used an Illumina HiSeq 2500. Molecular barcoding was employed in the preparation of TCR libraries, with unique molecular identifiers being used to normalize TCRbeta repertoire quantification. Through fastp at Q25 and MiXCR, TCRdb rebuilt clones from the public reads, retaining in-frame beta chains. Rows are combined by CDR3 protein, so each entry shows the most common genes and DNA. Recorded for this sample are approximately 230,000 distinct CDR3 sequences; roughly a quarter of them occurred a single time. The top ten constitute about 2.6% of the sample. What the treatment or condition label conveys for this sample: allogeneic hematopoietic cell transplantation with graft depleted of TCRalphabeta T cells and CD19 B cells.

Here the sequenced sample was PBMCs, taken before TCRalphabeta/CD19-depleted stem cell transplant. The receptors come from a girl aged 2-9 years with Fanconi anemia, due to receive a stem cell transplant.

The table lists this clonotype with a few counts. The CDR3 bases are TGTGCCAGCTCACCAATAAATGGCAAACTGTTTTTT. Its protein product is CASSPINGKLFF. The genes are TRBV18 and TRBJ1-4; D ambiguous. CDR1 and CDR2 (germline): KGHSH, LQKENI. CDR3 length: 12 amino acids. The V and J ends lost 2 bases and 11 bases respectively, with 9 bases between them.

The V and J genes are TRBV29-1 and TRBJ2-7; a possible D gene is TRBD1 (5 bases). This CDR3 spans 15 amino acids. Germline V lookup: CDR1 SQVTM, CDR2 ANQGSEA. Trimming removed 4 bases from V and 0 bases from J, with 16 bases in between. As DNA, the CDR3 is TGCAGCGTTGTGCCCGCGACAGTGTCCTCCTACGAGCAGTACTTC. Amino acids: CSVVPATVSSYEQYF.

This clonotype has a count of ten or more. V gene TRBV29-1 combines with J gene TRBJ2-1; TRBD1 or TRBD2 may be the D gene (6 bases each). Trimming stripped 4 bases from V and 7 bases from J, with 8 bases between. Germline V gene sequence: CDR1 SQVTM, CDR2 ANQGSEA. This CDR3 is 11 amino acids long. CDR3 protein: CSVAGANEQFF. The CDR3 coding sequence is TGCAGCGTTGCGGGGGCAAATGAGCAGTTCTTC.

The count of this clonotype is one. J is TRBJ2-7 and V is TRBV3-1; 10 nucleotides agree with TRBD2. V shed 4 bases and J 2 bases; nucleotides not matched to a gene: 11. CDR1 and CDR2 (germline): LGHDT, YNNKEL (reference sequence). This CDR3 has 17 residues. The CDR3 reads CASSRYLSGRWAYEQYF. The DNA of the CDR3 is TGTGCCAGCAGCCGCTATCTTAGCGGGAGGTGGGCCTACGAGCAGTACTTC.

This chain connects TRBV20-1 to TRBJ2-7, with TRBD2 identical over 7 bases. The junction had 9 bases not matched to a gene; V was cut back by 4 bases and J by 3 bases. This CDR3 is built from 14 residues. Germline CDR1 and CDR2: DFQATT and SNEGSKA (reference sequence). Here the CDR3 DNA reads TGCAGTGCTACTAGCGGATTAATAGGCTACGAGCAGTACTTC. Translating it yields CSATSGLIGYEQYF.

This clonotype was counted between two and nine times. The J gene is TRBJ2-7, the V gene TRBV28, with a tentative D call TRBD1 (6 bases). Germline CDR1 and CDR2: MDHEN and SYDVKM. The CDR3 is made up of 16 amino acids. V lost 6 bases to trimming and J lost 4 bases, with 22 bases between them. The CDR3 spells CASRSLTGLPPYEQYF. The CDR3 DNA sequence: TGTGCCAGCAGAAGTCTTACAGGGTTACCACCATACGAGCAGTACTTC.

The chain employs TRBV20-1 and TRBJ2-7, with D unclear. Per germline, CDR1 DFQATT and CDR2 SNEGSKA (reference sequence). V was pared by 7 bases and J by 9 bases, with 13 bases between. CDR3 length: 10 residues. Here the CDR3 DNA reads TGCAGTGTAGCAGCCCCCGCGCAGTACTTC. This encodes CSVAAPAQYF.

The J gene is TRBJ2-3, the V gene TRBV20-1; D is unclear. Germline V CDR1 and CDR2: DFQATT, SNEGSKA (reference sequence). V lost 3 bases and J 0 bases, leaving 10 bases between the germline ends. CDR3 length: 14 residues. CDR3 residues: CSASVLISTDTQYF. CDR3 nucleotide sequence: TGCAGTGCTAGTGTCCTAATCAGCACAGATACGCAGTATTTT.

This clonotype appeared a single time. The J gene is TRBJ2-5, the V gene TRBV7-7; a possible D gene is TRBD2 (6 bases). Germline V gives CDR1 SSHAT, CDR2 FNYEAQ (reference sequence). The CDR3 has 15 residues. Trimming cost V 8 bases and J 2 bases, with 18 bases left between them. In nucleotides, the CDR3 is TGTGCCAGCCAATTAGACGGGGCGGGACAAGAGACCCAGTACTTC. It codes for CASQLDGAGQETQYF.

This clonotype was picked up a small number of times. The chain combines TRBV4-2 with TRBJ2-7; TRBD2 might be the D (6 bases). CDR3 length: 17 residues. V shed 1 base and J shed 4 bases, with 20 bases lying between them. Germline V gene data show CDR1 as LGHNA and CDR2 as YNFKEQ. CDR3 bases: TGTGCCAGCAGCCAAGTTAAAACTAGCCCGGAGGGGTACGAGCAGTACTTC. This translates into CASSQVKTSPEGYEQYF.

This chain links TRBV3-1 with TRBJ2-3, with D uncertain. The germline gives CDR1 LGHDT, CDR2 YNNKEL (reference sequence). V lost 1 base, J lost 8 bases, and 10 bases lay in between. This CDR3 is built from 13 residues. The CDR3 here is CASSQVVLATQYF. DNA of the CDR3: TGTGCCAGCAGCCAAGTCGTACTGGCTACGCAGTATTTT.

This clonotype was detected many times. The chain recombines TRBV20-1 with TRBJ2-3; tentatively, D is TRBD1 (6 bases). V was shortened by 0 bases and J by 0 bases, with 13 bases between the two germline ends. CDR1 and CDR2 from the germline V gene are DFQATT and SNEGSKA (reference sequence). CDR3 length: 16 residues. CDR3 residues: CSAREGQKESTDTQYF. DNA for the CDR3: TGCAGTGCTAGAGAAGGACAGAAAGAGAGCACAGATACGCAGTATTTT.

This clonotype was counted many times. This chain uses TRBV20-1 with TRBJ2-7, with D possibly matching TRBD2 (5 bases). The CDR3 is made up of 12 amino acids. Germline assignment: CDR1 DFQATT and CDR2 SNEGSKA (reference sequence). The ends were cut back, 6 bases at V and 4 bases at J, with 13 bases in the middle. The CDR3 region has the DNA TGCAGTGCCCTCACCGAGGGATACGAGCAGTACTTC. Protein: CSALTEGYEQYF.

This clonotype was recorded many times. V and J are TRBV4-1 and TRBJ2-7; 9 bases map to TRBD1. CDR3 length: 18 amino acids. Germline values: CDR1 MGHRA, CDR2 YSYEKL. Trimming at V came to 0 bases and at J to 2 bases, leaving 11 bases not matched to a gene. CDR3 sequence reads: CASSQEGLGTGPPYEQYF. The CDR3 DNA reads as TGCGCCAGCAGCCAAGAGGGCCTCGGGACAGGGCCCCCCTACGAGCAGTACTTC.

This clonotype was counted ten times or more. The chain combines TRBV20-1 with TRBJ2-7; D is unresolved. From germline, CDR1 is DFQATT and CDR2 SNEGSKA (reference sequence). CDR3 size: 12 residues. V was shortened by 5 bases and J by 7 bases, with 15 bases between the two germline ends. CDR3 in amino acids: CSASKTAWEQYF. As DNA, the CDR3 is TGCAGTGCTTCGAAGACGGCCTGGGAGCAGTACTTC.

This clonotype was observed at least ten times. This sequence joins TRBV7-3 and TRBJ2-2; possible D gene TRBD2, 6 bases. CDR3 length: 19 residues. The V gene's germline CDR1 is SGHTA and CDR2 FQGTGA. Trimming pared 1 base from V and 4 bases from J, leaving 22 bases between. In nucleotides, the CDR3 is TGTGCCAGCAGCTTAAAAGTTCGATTTTGGGGAGGCGGCACCGGGGAGCTGTTTTTT. It encodes CASSLKVRFWGGGTGELFF.

The table lists this clonotype with many counts. This rearrangement joins TRBV12-3 or TRBV12-4 to TRBJ2-3, with TRBD1 matching 7 bases. The J segment lost 5 bases and the V segment lost 4 bases, leaving 3 bases of the junction unmatched. CDR3 length: 13 amino acids. The CDR3 bases are TGTGCCAGCAGTTCGACAGGGTTAGATACGCAGTATTTT. Amino acid sequence: CASSSTGLDTQYF.

This clonotype came up many times. The V and J genes are TRBV20-1 and TRBJ2-2; TRBD2 is a possible D gene (6 bases). The CDR3 extends over 16 amino acids. The germline V and J ends were trimmed by 1 base and 3 bases, with 15 bases remaining between them. Looked up from germline, CDR1 is DFQATT and CDR2 is SNEGSKA (reference sequence). CDR3 sequence reads: CSARVLGGGDTGELFF. In nucleotides, the CDR3 is TGCAGTGCTAGAGTCTTGGGGGGAGGTGACACCGGGGAGCTGTTTTTT.

V and J are TRBV5-1 and TRBJ2-3, with 8 bases lining up with TRBD1. The V gene's germline CDR1 is SGHRS and CDR2 YFSETQ. The CDR3 is 15 amino acids. V shed 4 bases, J shed 1 base, and the junction held 5 bases outside the gene matches. The CDR3 here is CASSTTGERTDTQYF. The CDR3 DNA reads as TGCGCCAGCAGCACGACAGGGGAACGCACAGATACGCAGTATTTT.

V is TRBV12-3 or TRBV12-4 and J is TRBJ2-7; D not certain. The CDR3 runs 11 residues. The ends were cut back, 3 bases at V and 6 bases at J, with 6 bases in the middle. As DNA, the CDR3 is TGTGCCAGCAGTTTCAGTGTCGAGCAGTACTTC. Protein sequence: CASSFSVEQYF.

At least ten counts were recorded for this clonotype. The V gene is TRBV24-1, the J gene TRBJ1-2, with a tentative D call TRBD1 (5 bases). V was trimmed by 3 bases and J by 2 bases, leaving 6 bases between them. The V gene's germline CDR1 is KGHDR and CDR2 SFDVKD. The CDR3 consists of 13 residues. CDR3 sequence: CATSDQGNYGYTF. Here the CDR3 DNA reads TGTGCCACCAGTGATCAGGGAAACTATGGCTACACCTTC.